The TCR beta chain described here comes from a study of T cell responses to AZD1222 COVID-19 vaccine (dated by TCRdb to 2020 to 2022). General notes on the study: TCR sequencing was performed for 230 to 250 trial participants, of whom 200 to 210 were given two doses of AZD1222 and around 25 were given two doses of MenACWY control vaccine. Trial participants were enrolled by age into subgroups of 18-55, 56-69 and 70-plus years, and about 150, 27 and 61 TCR-sequenced participants, respectively, were included in these subgroups.

Study-level results and caveats: Because no day 14 peak-response samples were available, the repertoires could be characterized only after the peak T cell response. Participants were mostly white British, with more females than males. The authors suggested clonal diversity may have been underestimated. Vaccine-associated CD4 TCRs spanned the whole spike protein, with dominant responses in regions 160-218 and 743-854. Epitopes outside the regions mutated in the B.1.351 and B.1.1.7 variants were reportedly recognized by nearly half of the unique spike-specific TCRs. In the small 56-69-year group, the increase in depth fell short of significance, most likely because of low power. Conclusions about previously exposed vaccinees are limited because only six or seven AZD1222 recipients were SARS-CoV-2 seropositive at baseline. A significant rise in spike-specific TCR breadth and depth was observed after two AZD1222 doses relative to day 0 and relative to MenACWY recipients.

Details on this clone: This receptor's antigen is unknown.

The CDR3 regions of human TCRbeta chains were subjected to immunosequencing. The authors processed their data as follows. TCRs in the repertoires were matched against a reference library of SARS-CoV-2-specific TCRs that had been generated with the MIRA antigen-specificity platform. Breadth was defined as the fraction of unique TCRs that were SARS-CoV-2-associated, and depth was defined as the fraction of total T cells that were SARS-CoV-2-associated. Using the MIRA data, each spike-specific TCR was assigned both to the spike region to which the TCR was reactive and to a CD4 or CD8 class. Log10-transformed breadth and depth values were compared by one-way ANOVA with Sidak's multiple comparisons tests. TCRdb carries this immuneACCESS record with in-frame sequences only. Its versions omit some clonotypes, under half of them owing to an unresolved V gene in the studies checked, with the rest unexplained. Clone size and the V and J calls come from that table; the DNA yielded D and trimming. The record for this sample contains more than 110,000 clones. Clones ranked in the top ten supply 2.2% of the sample.

The label giving this sample's time point can be read as: baseline before first vaccination. The vaccinee samples were drawn from two UK trials, COV001 and COV002, one of which was a single-blind randomized controlled phase 2/3 trial testing AZD1222 (ChAdOx1 nCoV-19) in healthy adults. For TCRbeta chain sequencing, PBMC samples were collected from trial participants at day 0 and at day 28 after the second dose. The V and J ends are trimmed by 2 bases and 7 bases, leaving 12 bases between them. CDR3 length: 15 amino acids, cysteine to phenylalanine. Of the read, only the CDR3 DNA is kept; its 45 bases are in frame from base 1. CDR1 is given as MNHEY and CDR2 as SVGAGI, both from the germline V gene.

The source is an adult in good health. The sequenced sample was peripheral blood. The chain is made from TRBV6-5 and TRBJ1-6, and perhaps TRBD1 as D gene, on 5 matching bases. CDR3 region: CASSYGGYRNSPLHF. The DNA sequence is given as TGTGCCAGCAGTTACGGGGGGTATCGGAATTCACCCCTCCACTTT.